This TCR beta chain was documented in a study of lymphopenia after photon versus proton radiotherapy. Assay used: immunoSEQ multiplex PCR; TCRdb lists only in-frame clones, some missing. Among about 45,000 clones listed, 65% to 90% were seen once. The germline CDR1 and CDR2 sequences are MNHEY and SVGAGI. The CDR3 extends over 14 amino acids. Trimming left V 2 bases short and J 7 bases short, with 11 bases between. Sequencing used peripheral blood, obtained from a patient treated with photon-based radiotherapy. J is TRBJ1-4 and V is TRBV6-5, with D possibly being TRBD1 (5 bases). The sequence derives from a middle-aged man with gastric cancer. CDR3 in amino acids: CASSYVSGGEKLFF. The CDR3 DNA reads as TGTGCCAGCAGTTACGTCTCGGGGGGTGAAAAACTGTTTTTT.